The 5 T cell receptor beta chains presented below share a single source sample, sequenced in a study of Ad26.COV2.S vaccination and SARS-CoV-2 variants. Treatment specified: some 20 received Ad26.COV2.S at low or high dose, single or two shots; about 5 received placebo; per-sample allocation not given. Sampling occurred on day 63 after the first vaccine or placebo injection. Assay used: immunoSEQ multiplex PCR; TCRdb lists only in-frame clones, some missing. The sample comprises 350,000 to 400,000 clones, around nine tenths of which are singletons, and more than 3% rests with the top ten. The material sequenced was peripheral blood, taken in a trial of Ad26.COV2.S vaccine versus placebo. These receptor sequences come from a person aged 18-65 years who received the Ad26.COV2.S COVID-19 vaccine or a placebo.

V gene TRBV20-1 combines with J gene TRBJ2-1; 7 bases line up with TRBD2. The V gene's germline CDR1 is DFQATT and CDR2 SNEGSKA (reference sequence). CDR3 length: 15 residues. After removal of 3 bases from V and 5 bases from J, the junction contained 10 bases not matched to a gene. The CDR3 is CSASFRRGFDNEQFF. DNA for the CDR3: TGCAGTGCTAGTTTCCGGCGGGGGTTCGACAATGAGCAGTTCTTC.

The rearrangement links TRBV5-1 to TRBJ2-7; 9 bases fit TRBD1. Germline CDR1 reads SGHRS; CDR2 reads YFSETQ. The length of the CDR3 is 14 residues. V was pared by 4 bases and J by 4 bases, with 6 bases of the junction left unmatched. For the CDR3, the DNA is TGCGCCAGCAGCCTGACAGGGGGTATGTACGAGCAGTACTTC. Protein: CASSLTGGMYEQYF.

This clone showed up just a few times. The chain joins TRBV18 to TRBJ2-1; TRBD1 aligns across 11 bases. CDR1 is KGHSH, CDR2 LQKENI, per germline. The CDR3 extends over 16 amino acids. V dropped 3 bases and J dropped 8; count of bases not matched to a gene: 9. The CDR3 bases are TGTGCCAGCTCACCCCGGGACAGGGGGGTAACGGATGAGCAGTTCTTC. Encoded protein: CASSPRDRGVTDEQFF.

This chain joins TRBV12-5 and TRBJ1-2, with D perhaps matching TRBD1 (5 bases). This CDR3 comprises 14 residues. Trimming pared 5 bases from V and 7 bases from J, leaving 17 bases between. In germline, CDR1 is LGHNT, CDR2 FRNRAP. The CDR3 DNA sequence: TGTGCTAGTGGTGAACCTCTAGGGGCGCTTGGCTACACCTTC. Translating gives CASGEPLGALGYTF.

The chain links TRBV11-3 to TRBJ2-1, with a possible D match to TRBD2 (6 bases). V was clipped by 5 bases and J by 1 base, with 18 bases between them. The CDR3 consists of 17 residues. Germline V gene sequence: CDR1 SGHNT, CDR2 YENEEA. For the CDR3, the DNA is TGTGCCAGCAGCGTAGGCGCGGGACCCTCATCCTACAATGAGCAGTTCTTC. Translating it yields CASSVGAGPSSYNEQFF.